This T cell receptor beta chain is from a study of shared clonotypes between healthy human individuals (dated by TCRdb to 2020 to 2022). For the wider study: A few men and two women, aged 18 to 49 years, made up the cohort. For each donor, three plates each were used for CD4 naive and CD4 memory, two plates were used for CD8 naive, and one plate was used for CD8 memory. To estimate repertoire size and how much clonotype sharing occurs between individuals, the study deeply sequenced the blood TCR repertoires of about five healthy adults. Libraries were prepared and TCR repertoires were sequenced by different laboratories using diverse techniques, in order to increase sequencing depth and limit assay-specific biases. Leukapheresis yielded between about 0.94 and 9.5 billion PBMCs per donor. On the study overall, not on this receptor specifically: Rarefaction of sorted-subset datasets indicated incomplete sequencing despite the large sequencing depth. When a few donors were compared, the shared fraction of clonotypes was around 5% for naive CD4, roughly 3.4% for naive CD8, 2% to 2.5% for memory CD4, and 0.4% for memory CD8. Clonotypes shared by all four sorted-subset donors showed higher generation probabilities than non-shared clonotypes. Sampling was restricted to blood, and TCR repertoires in tissue are likely to differ from TCR repertoires in blood. Because the study included only a small number of donors, the genetic and exposure-history diversity represented was limited. Naive subsets generally had larger estimated clonotype richness than memory subsets did. Pairwise subsampling indicated that sequencing depth was expected to affect the degree of clonotype sharing among donors.

Healthy HIV-negative adults with no recently reported acute infections or vaccinations were included as donors. Only Caucasian adults living in Nashville, Tennessee, USA were represented among the donors. Magnetic negative selection was used to enrich CD4+ T cells, after which naive cells were positively selected on CD45RA and the negative fraction became the memory subset. Blood was collected by leukapheresis, and PBMCs were isolated by Ficoll-Histopaque density gradient centrifugation and then cryopreserved in liquid nitrogen vapor phase. Purity and quantity of every magnetically sorted T cell population were checked by analytical flow cytometry. From each sorted fraction, genomic DNA was isolated and quantified by UV absorbance on a Nanodrop 2000c. Remarks on this clone: There is no known antigen for this receptor. The sample holds no much larger clone one base away, and base qualities are not on file.

TCR CDR3 regions were amplified from genomic DNA by multiplex PCR using the deep immunoSEQ assay. Genomic DNA extracted from each cell subset was distributed evenly over all wells of several immunoSEQ 96-well plates, and each plate served as one replicate. For sorted subsets, approximately 190 ng of genomic DNA, equivalent to about 30,000 T cell genomes, went into each replicate PCR. Purified libraries were quantified with a Qubit 3.0 fluorometer, sized on a Bioanalyzer 2100, and re-quantified with the KAPA Library Quantification kit. Every immunoSEQ 96-well plate was sequenced on a dedicated single-read 150-cycle Illumina NextSeq 550 flow cell. Under the source paper's analysis protocol: Because the immunoSEQ output held only junctional sequences and lacked quality scores, the filtering could not match the filtering applied to full-length reads. To assign V/J genes and CDR3, sequences were annotated using PyIR, a Python wrapper for IgBLAST v1.9, with IMGT germline references. Reads with weak V/J assignments (E-value above 1e-6), missing CDR3, stop codons, out-of-frame junctions, or ambiguous translated residues were removed. V3J clonotypes were defined as sequences sharing the same inferred V gene, J gene, and CDR3 amino acid sequence. Percentage overlap between repertoires was calculated by dividing the number of shared unique clonotypes by the size of the smaller repertoire. Three approaches were used to assess repertoire richness: RTK rarefaction, the Chao1 estimator, and Recon v2.1 estimates of unobserved clonotypes. Generation probabilities for all TCRbeta clonotypes obtained by the gDNA method from a few donors were computed using OLGA. TCRdb provides this immuneACCESS table in a form limited to in-frame rearrangements. Some clones are lacking; in checked studies, under half of them reflect an unresolved V gene, and why the rest are absent is not known. The DNA was the basis for D and trimming; V, J and clone size are from that table. Counted in this sample were more than 1.2 million clones; less than 99% of them appeared once. The ten largest clones capture roughly 0.36% of the sample.

The junction carries 18 bases between V and J, which are trimmed by 5 bases and 5 bases respectively. According to the germline V gene, CDR1 reads SGHTA and CDR2 reads FQGNSA. The CDR3 starts with the cysteine, ends with the phenylalanine, and has 15 residues. Of the read, only the CDR3 DNA is kept; its 45 bases are in frame from base 1. The receptor was isolated from a man between 25 and 39 years old in good health. Specimen: naive CD4+ T cells sorted from blood. The cell subset or site label, read with the paper, signifies: CD45RA+ positively selected. The receptor chain draws on TRBV7-2 and TRBJ2-5; a confident D gene designation cannot be given. The CDR3 corresponds to CASSPRTGPGETQYF. The sequenced DNA: TGTGCCAGCAGCCCCAGAACGGGTCCGGGTGAGACCCAGTACTTC. With all but the CDR3 taken from the reference TRBV7-2 and TRBJ2-5 genes, the full variable domain is: GAGVSQSPSNKVTEKGKDVELRCDPISGHTALYWYRQSLGQGLEFLIYFQGNSAPDKSGLPSDRFSAERTGGSVSTLTIQRTQQEDSAVYLCASSPRTGPGETQYFGPGTRLLVL.